This T cell receptor (beta chain) came from a study of cytomegalovirus exposure and HLA in healthy donors. Per germline, CDR1 SEHNR and CDR2 FQNEAQ (reference sequence). The CDR3 length is 17 residues. Trimming cost V 0 bases and J 5 bases, with 17 bases left between them. Primers: 60 Vbeta forward and 13 Jbeta reverse. Using immunoSEQ multiplex PCR, the repertoire was profiled, and TCRdb retains in-frame clones only, with some absent. The table lists 150,000 to 200,000 clones, over 70% of them singletons, with around 3.1% in the top ten. This clone came up once. The chain links TRBV7-9 to TRBJ2-1, with D tentatively TRBD2 (6 bases). The TCR was taken from a woman in her fifties or sixties in good health and CMV-seropositive. Sequencing was carried out using PBMCs. The CDR3, as DNA: TGTGCCAGCAGCTTAGCGGCGGCCGGGAGCTTCAACAATGAGCAGTTCTTC. This codes for CASSLAAAGSFNNEQFF.